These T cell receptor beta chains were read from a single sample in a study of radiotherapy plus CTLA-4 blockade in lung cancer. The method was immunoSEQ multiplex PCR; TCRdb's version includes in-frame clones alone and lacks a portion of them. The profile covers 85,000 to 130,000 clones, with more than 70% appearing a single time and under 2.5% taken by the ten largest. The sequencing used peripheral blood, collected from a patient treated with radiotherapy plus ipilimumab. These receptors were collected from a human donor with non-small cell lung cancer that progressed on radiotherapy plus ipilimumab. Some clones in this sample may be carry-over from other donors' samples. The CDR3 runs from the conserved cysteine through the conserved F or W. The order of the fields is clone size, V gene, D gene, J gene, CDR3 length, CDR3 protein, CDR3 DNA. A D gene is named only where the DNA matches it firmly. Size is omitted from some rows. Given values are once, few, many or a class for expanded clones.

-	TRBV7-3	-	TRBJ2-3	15	CASSPAGRVTDTQYF	TGTGCCAGCAGCCCCGCTGGCAGGGTCACAGATACGCAGTATTTT
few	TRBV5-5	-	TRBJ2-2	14	CASSLATGTGELFF	TGTGCCAGCAGCTTGGCTACAGGTACCGGGGAGCTGTTTTTT
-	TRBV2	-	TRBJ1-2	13	CASSREEVYGYTF	TGTGCCAGCAGTCGGGAGGAGGTCTATGGCTACACCTTC
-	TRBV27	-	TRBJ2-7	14	CASSGGQGGYEQYF	TGTGCCAGCAGTGGTGGACAGGGAGGGTATGAGCAGTACTTC
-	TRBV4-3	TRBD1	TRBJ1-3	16	CASSHIQGAGGNTIYF	TGCGCCAGCAGCCACATACAGGGGGCGGGCGGAAACACCATATATTTT
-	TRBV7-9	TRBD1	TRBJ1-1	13	CASSKQGGTEAFF	TGTGCCAGCAGCAAACAGGGGGGAACTGAAGCTTTCTTT
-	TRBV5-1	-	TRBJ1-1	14	CASSLEAGVAEAFF	TGCGCCAGCAGCTTGGAGGCAGGGGTGGCTGAAGCTTTCTTT
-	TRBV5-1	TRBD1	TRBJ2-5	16	CASSWGQGGYPETQYF	TGCGCCAGCAGCTGGGGACAGGGAGGTTATCCAGAGACCCAGTACTTC
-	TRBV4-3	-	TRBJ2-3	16	CASSQVAGAGTDTQYF	TGCGCCAGCAGCCAAGTGGCGGGGGCAGGCACAGATACGCAGTATTTT
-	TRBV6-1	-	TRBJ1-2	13	CASSDLLVYGYTF	TGTGCCAGCAGTGACCTCCTAGTCTATGGCTACACCTTC
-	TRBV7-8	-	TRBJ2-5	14	CASSGNRNTETQYF	TGTGCCAGCAGCGGAAACAGGAATACGGAGACCCAGTACTTC
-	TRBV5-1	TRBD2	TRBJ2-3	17	CASSLVSLAVNTDTQYF	TGCGCCAGCAGCTTGGTGTCCCTAGCGGTGAACACAGATACGCAGTATTTT
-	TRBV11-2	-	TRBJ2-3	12	CASSLPYTAQYF	TGTGCCAGCAGCTTGCCTTATACCGCGCAGTATTTT
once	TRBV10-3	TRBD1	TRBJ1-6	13	CAISGQGNSPLHF	TGTGCCATCAGTGGACAGGGCAATTCACCCCTCCACTTT
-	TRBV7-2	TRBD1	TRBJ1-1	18	CDSSFPGQGASMNTEAFF	TGTGACAGCAGCTTTCCGGGACAGGGGGCTTCCATGAACACTGAAGCTTTCTTT
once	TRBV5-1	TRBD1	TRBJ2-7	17	CASSLVDRGLGKDEQYF	TGCGCCAGCAGCTTGGTAGACAGGGGGTTAGGTAAAGACGAGCAGTACTTC
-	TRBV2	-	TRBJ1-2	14	CASSWGRDLRGYTF	TGTGCCAGCAGCTGGGGTAGGGATCTTCGTGGCTACACCTTC
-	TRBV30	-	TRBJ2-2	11	CAWTGPGELFF	TGTGCCTGGACTGGACCCGGGGAGCTGTTTTTT
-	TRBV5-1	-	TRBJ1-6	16	CASSPATGSGNSPLHF	TGCGCCAGCAGCCCAGCGACAGGTTCAGGGAATTCACCCCTCCACTTT
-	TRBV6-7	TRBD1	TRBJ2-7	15	CASSYEGQATYEQYF	TGTGCCAGCAGTTACGAGGGACAGGCAACCTACGAGCAGTACTTC
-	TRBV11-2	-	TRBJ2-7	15	CASSLRSRGPYEQYF	TGTGCCAGCAGCTTACGGTCCCGCGGTCCCTACGAGCAGTACTTC
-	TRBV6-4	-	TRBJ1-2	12	CASSDRGIGYTF	TGTGCCAGCAGTGATCGGGGAATTGGCTACACCTTC
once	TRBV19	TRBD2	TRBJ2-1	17	CASSIVLAGGPLNEQFF	TGTGCCAGTAGTATAGTTTTAGCGGGGGGCCCCTTGAATGAGCAGTTCTTC
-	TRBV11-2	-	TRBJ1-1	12	CASSLIFTEAFF	TGTGCCAGCAGCTTAATCTTCACTGAAGCTTTCTTT
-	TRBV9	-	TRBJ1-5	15	CASSVGPQVDQPQHF	TGTGCCAGCAGCGTAGGCCCACAAGTGGATCAGCCCCAGCATTTT
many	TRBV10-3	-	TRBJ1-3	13	CAISALPGNTIYF	TGTGCCATCAGTGCTTTACCTGGAAACACCATATATTTT
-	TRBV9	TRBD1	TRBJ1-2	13	CASSPTGAYGYTF	TGTGCCAGCAGCCCGACAGGGGCCTATGGCTACACCTTC
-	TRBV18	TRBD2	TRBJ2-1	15	CASSPTSGGANEQFF	TGTGCCAGCTCACCGACTAGCGGGGGGGCAAATGAGCAGTTCTTC
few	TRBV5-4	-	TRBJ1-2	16	CASSYPGRSRDYGYTF	TGTGCCAGCAGCTACCCAGGCCGGTCGAGGGACTATGGCTACACCTTC
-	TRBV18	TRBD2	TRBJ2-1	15	CASSPRSGQGDEQFF	TGTGCCAGCTCACCACGTAGCGGGCAGGGCGATGAGCAGTTCTTC
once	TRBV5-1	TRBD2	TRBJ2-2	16	CASSLWNSGGVGELFF	TGCGCCAGCAGCTTGTGGAATAGCGGGGGTGTCGGGGAGCTGTTTTTT
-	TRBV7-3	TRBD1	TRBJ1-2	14	CASSPPGQGDGYTF	TGTGCCAGCAGCCCACCAGGACAGGGGGATGGCTACACCTTC
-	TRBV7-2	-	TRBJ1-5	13	CASSLYWNQPQHF	TGTGCCAGCAGCTTATACTGGAATCAGCCCCAGCATTTT
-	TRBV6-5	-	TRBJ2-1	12	CASSTYTNEQFF	TGTGCCAGCAGTACCTACACTAATGAGCAGTTCTTC
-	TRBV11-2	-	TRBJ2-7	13	CASSLGGDYEQYF	TGTGCCAGCAGTTTAGGTGGTGACTACGAGCAGTACTTC
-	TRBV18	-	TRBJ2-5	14	CASSPPAGQETQYF	TGTGCCAGCTCACCACCGGCGGGGCAAGAGACCCAGTACTTC
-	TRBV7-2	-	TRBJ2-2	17	CASSLGGRAVKPGELFF	TGTGCCAGCAGCTTAGGTGGTCGAGCGGTTAAACCCGGGGAGCTGTTTTTT
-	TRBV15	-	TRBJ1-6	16	CATSRDLNPGSFTLHF	TGTGCCACCAGCAGAGACCTTAACCCGGGATCCTTCACCCTCCACTTT
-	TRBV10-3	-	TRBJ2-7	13	CAISDPDAPEQYF	TGTGCCATCAGTGACCCGGACGCCCCGGAGCAGTACTTC
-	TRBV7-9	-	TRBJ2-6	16	CASSPRLSSGANVLTF	TGTGCCAGCAGCCCACGACTGAGCTCTGGGGCCAACGTCCTGACTTTC
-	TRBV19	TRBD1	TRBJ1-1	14	CASSISTGPFEAFF	TGTGCCAGTAGTATTTCGACAGGGCCCTTTGAAGCTTTCTTT
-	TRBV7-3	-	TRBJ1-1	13	CASSLTGGLDAFF	TGTGCCAGCAGCTTAACCGGGGGGCTCGATGCTTTCTTT